This TCR beta chain is drawn from a study of blood T cell repertoires in COVID-19. Whole-study context: The cDNA or gDNA used as material had been derived from T cells, B-cell-depleted T cells, or PBMCs.

Germline assignment: CDR1 GTSNPN and CDR2 SVGIG (reference sequence). V gave up 2 bases and J gave up 4 bases, with 9 bases separating them. This CDR3 is built from 13 residues. During active infection, Seattle patients enrolled and were then monitored through disease. Study processing details: Amplifying reference gene primers gave estimates of nucleated cell counts. Profiling relied on immunoSEQ multiplex PCR, and the TCRdb table lists in-frame clones only, not all of them. The V and J calls and clone size are taken from that table; D and trimming were inferred from the DNA. The sample holds 200,000 to 250,000 clones, 92% seen once.

The TCR originated in a man between 60 and 75 years old with COVID-19, enrolled during active disease. This chain uses TRBV30 with TRBJ1-5, with D uncertain. Sequences were obtained from peripheral blood. The CDR3 protein is CAWSSQRNQPQHF. The CDR3 region has the DNA TGTGCCTGGAGTTCCCAGAGGAATCAGCCCCAGCATTTT.